This is a list of T cell receptor beta chains from one sample in a study of T cells in Graves' hyperthyroidism and ophthalmopathy. TCRdb called the multiplex PCR reads again in MiXCR, with one record for every CDR3 protein. This table holds some 350,000 distinct CDR3 sequences, approximately 20% found once. The sequencing sample was made of blood. The receptor set was obtained from a woman between 18 and 29 years old with Graves' hyperthyroidism. Both conserved end residues are part of each CDR3. Each record gives: V gene, clone size, CDR3 protein. For some rows the clone size is stated as once, few or many, or as a class when expanded; others skip it.

V: TRBV4-2; size: many; CDR3: CASSHQGAYEQYF
V: TRBV12-5; size: many; CDR3: CASGLTMNTEAFF
V: TRBV5-1; size: many; CDR3: CASSPLAGRAETQYF
V: TRBV5-1; size: .; CDR3: CASSLYRAGELFF
V: TRBV12-3/TRBV12-4; size: many; CDR3: CASSFQGGRTGELFF
V: TRBV30; size: many; CDR3: CAWRGDTRNTEAFF
V: TRBV28; size: many; CDR3: CASSLAGGITDTQYF
V: TRBV14; size: many; CDR3: CASSQGLYGYTF
V: TRBV28; size: .; CDR3: CASSFSYDTWQSYEQYF
V: TRBV5-1; size: many; CDR3: CASRRAEFGPKMPYGYTF
V: TRBV3-1; size: few; CDR3: CASRGFKEQYF
V: TRBV11-1; size: .; CDR3: CASSSGQNTEACF
V: TRBV18; size: few; CDR3: CASSPAGGKRNTEAFF
V: TRBV3-1; size: many; CDR3: CANSLRTYGYTF
V: TRBV5-6; size: .; CDR3: CASSILETQYF
V: TRBV7-2; size: many; CDR3: CASSSDGLAKNIQYF
V: TRBV4-2; size: many; CDR3: CASSQDEISYEQYF
V: TRBV12-3/TRBV12-4; size: .; CDR3: CASSFLALEGYTF
V: TRBV12-3/TRBV12-4; size: many; CDR3: CASSSQGRQPQHF
V: TRBV12-3/TRBV12-4; size: many; CDR3: CASSFGTSNTEAFF
V: TRBV4-2; size: many; CDR3: CASSDPRVGLAGELFF
V: TRBV30; size: many; CDR3: CAGPSGDNYGYTF
V: TRBV7-8; size: many; CDR3: CASSLWDSVGYTF
V: TRBV9; size: many; CDR3: CASSVEAGRGETQYF
V: TRBV20-1; size: .; CDR3: CSARVGMGHNQPQHF
V: TRBV28; size: many; CDR3: CASSPLRVQETQYF
V: TRBV28; size: few; CDR3: CASTKTAYEQYF
V: TRBV11-2; size: many; CDR3: CASSLVTGGVETQYF
V: TRBV30; size: few; CDR3: CAWSLIWEAKETQYF
V: TRBV6-5; size: many; CDR3: CASKDRYSGNTIYF
V: TRBV20-1; size: many; CDR3: CSARDAAGGKTYEQYF
V: TRBV12-3/TRBV12-4; size: many; CDR3: CASSGTASGELFF
V: TRBV19; size: .; CDR3: CASSAAGVETQYF
V: TRBV10-3; size: .; CDR3: CAISEYGGVSSGANVLTF
V: TRBV3-1; size: .; CDR3: CASSRGGSWGYTF
V: TRBV4-1; size: .; CDR3: CASSRQWVKYLYEQYF